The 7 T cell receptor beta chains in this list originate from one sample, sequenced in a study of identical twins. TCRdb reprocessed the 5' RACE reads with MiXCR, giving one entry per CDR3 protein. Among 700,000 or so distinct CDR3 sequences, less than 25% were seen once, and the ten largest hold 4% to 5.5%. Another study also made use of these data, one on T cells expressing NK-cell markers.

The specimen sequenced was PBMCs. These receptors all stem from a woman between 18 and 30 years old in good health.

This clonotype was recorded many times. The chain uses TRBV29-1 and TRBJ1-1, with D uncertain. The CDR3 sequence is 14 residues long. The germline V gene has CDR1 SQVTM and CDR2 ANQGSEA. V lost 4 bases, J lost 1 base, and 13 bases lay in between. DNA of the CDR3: TGCAGCGTTGGTAGGCGAGACTCGAACACTGAAGCTTTCTTT. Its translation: CSVGRRDSNTEAFF.

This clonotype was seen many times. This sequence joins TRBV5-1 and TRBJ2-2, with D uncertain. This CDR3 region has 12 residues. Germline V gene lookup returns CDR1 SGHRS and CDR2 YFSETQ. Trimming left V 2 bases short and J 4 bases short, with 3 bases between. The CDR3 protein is CASSFGTGELFF. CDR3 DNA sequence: TGCGCCAGCAGCTTCGGCACCGGGGAGCTGTTTTTT.

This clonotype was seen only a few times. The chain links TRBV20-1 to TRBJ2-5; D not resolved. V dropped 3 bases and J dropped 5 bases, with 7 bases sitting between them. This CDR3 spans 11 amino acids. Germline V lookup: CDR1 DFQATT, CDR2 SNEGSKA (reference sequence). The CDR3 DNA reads TGCAGTGCTAGGGGGTACGAGACCCAGTACTTC. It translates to CSARGYETQYF.

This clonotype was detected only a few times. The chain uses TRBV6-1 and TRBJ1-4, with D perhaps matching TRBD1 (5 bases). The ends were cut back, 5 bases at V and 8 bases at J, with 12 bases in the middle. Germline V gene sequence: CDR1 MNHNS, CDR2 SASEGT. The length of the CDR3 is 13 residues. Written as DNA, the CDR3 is TGTGCCAGCAGTATTCCGTGGGGGGAAAAACTGTTTTTT. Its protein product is CASSIPWGEKLFF.

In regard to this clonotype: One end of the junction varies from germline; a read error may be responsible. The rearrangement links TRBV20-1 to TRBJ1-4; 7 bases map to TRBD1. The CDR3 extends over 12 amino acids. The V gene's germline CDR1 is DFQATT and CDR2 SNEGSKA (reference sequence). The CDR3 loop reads CSAIQGDEKPFF. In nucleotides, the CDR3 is TGCAGTGCTATCCAGGGGGATGAAAAACCGTTTTTT.

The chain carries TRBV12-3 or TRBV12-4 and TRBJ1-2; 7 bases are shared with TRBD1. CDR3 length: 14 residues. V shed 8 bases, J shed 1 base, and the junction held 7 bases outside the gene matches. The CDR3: CASSLGQFNYGYTF. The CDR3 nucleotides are TGTGCCAGCTCCTTGGGACAGTTTAACTATGGCTACACCTTC.

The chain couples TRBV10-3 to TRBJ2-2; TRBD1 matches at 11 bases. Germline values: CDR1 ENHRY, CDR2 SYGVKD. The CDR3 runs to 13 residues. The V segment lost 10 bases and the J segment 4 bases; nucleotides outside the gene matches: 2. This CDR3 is CATGTGGTGELFF. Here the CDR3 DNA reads TGTGCCACCGGGACAGGGGGCACCGGGGAGCTGTTTTTT.